One and the same sample provided the 27 T cell receptor beta chains below, sequenced in a study of human T cells and chemical hapten exposure. The time point is: patch test 3, about 24 weeks after DPC sensitization. Treatment in this sample: therapeutic diphenylcyclopropenone sensitization with weekly scalp DPC. TCRdb itself ran the RACE reads through MiXCR, one entry per CDR3 protein. The repertoire consists of roughly 100,000 distinct CDR3 sequences, with about 34% occurring once and the leading ten covering 2.5% to 3.5%. This material consisted of whole blood, taken in connection with sensitization to the hapten diphenylcyclopropenone (DPC). The receptor source for this set is a middle-aged man with alopecia areata. Some clones in this sample may be carry-over from other donors' samples.

The chain combines TRBV29-1 with TRBJ1-1; tentative D call: TRBD1 (5 bases). The CDR3 is made up of 12 amino acids. Trimming stripped 6 bases from V and 5 bases from J, with 13 bases between. Germline CDR1 is SQVTM and CDR2 is ANQGSEA. For the CDR3, the DNA is TGCAGCGTCCTGGACAAAACTACTGAAGCTTTCTTT. Protein: CSVLDKTTEAFF.

The V gene is TRBV6-2 or TRBV6-3, the J gene TRBJ2-3; D unclear. Germline V gives CDR1 MNHEY, CDR2 SVGEGT. The CDR3 loop spans 16 amino acids. V dropped 4 bases and J dropped 5 bases, with 19 bases sitting between them. CDR3 DNA sequence: TGTGCCAGCAGTTTCTCAAGTTATGGTTCGGGAGATACGCAGTATTTT. As protein: CASSFSSYGSGDTQYF.

This clonotype was seen a handful of times. The rearrangement joins TRBV18 to TRBJ2-4; D not resolved. V lost 1 base and J 0 bases, leaving 10 bases between the germline ends. This CDR3 spans 16 amino acids. CDR1 and CDR2 from the germline V gene are KGHSH and LQKENI. The CDR3 sequence: CASSPQDTIAKNIQYF. The CDR3 bases are TGTGCCAGCTCACCACAAGATACCATAGCCAAAAACATTCAGTACTTC.

This clonotype has only a few counts. CDR3: CASRPTEGTEAFF. The CDR3 nucleotides read TGTGCCAGCAGACCTACCGAGGGCACTGAAGCTTTCTTT. This chain links TRBV6-4 with TRBJ1-1; no firm D call. V lost 6 bases to trimming and J lost 4 bases, with 12 bases between them. The CDR3 extends over 13 amino acids. Germline CDR1 and CDR2: MRHNA and SNTAGT.

The gene calls are TRBV7-9 and TRBJ2-1, with a possible D match to TRBD2 (6 bases). Germline V CDR1 and CDR2: SEHNR, FQNEAQ (reference sequence). This CDR3 has 15 residues. V lost 2 bases to trimming and J lost 8 bases, with 16 bases between them. The CDR3 bases are TGTGCCAGCAGCTTACGGCTAGCGTATGGGCATGAGCAGTTCTTC. It encodes CASSLRLAYGHEQFF.

This chain links TRBV28 with TRBJ2-7; possible D gene TRBD1, 5 bases. The CDR3 is 13 residues long. Between the trimmed V and J ends, which lost 5 bases and 6 bases, there was a span of 14 bases. Germline V CDR1 and CDR2: MDHEN, SYDVKM. For the CDR3, the DNA is TGTGCCAGCAGTCGCAACGACAGATTCGAGCAGTACTTC. Encoded protein: CASSRNDRFEQYF.

The chain employs TRBV5-1 and TRBJ2-5, with D unresolved. The CDR3 totals 15 residues. V gave up 4 bases and J gave up 5 bases, with 18 bases separating them. Germline V gene lookup returns CDR1 SGHRS and CDR2 YFSETQ. The CDR3 coding sequence is TGCGCCAGCAGCCCTCCGACGCAGACGTCGGAGACCCAGTACTTC. This gives the protein CASSPPTQTSETQYF.

The rearrangement joins TRBV12-3 or TRBV12-4 to TRBJ1-1; D is unclear. V gave up 4 bases and J gave up 3 bases, with 9 bases separating them. This CDR3 is built from 13 residues. The CDR3 protein is CASSYSLDTEAFF. DNA for the CDR3: TGTGCCAGCAGTTACTCTTTGGACACTGAAGCTTTCTTT.

This clonotype came up a few times. The chain uses TRBV7-9 and TRBJ2-3; no reliable D call. Germline V gene lookup returns CDR1 SEHNR and CDR2 FQNEAQ (reference sequence). The CDR3 totals 13 residues. V lost 6 bases, J lost 4 bases, and 11 bases lay in between. CDR3 in amino acids: CASSFPSSDTQYF. CDR3 DNA: TGTGCCAGCAGTTTTCCCAGCTCAGATACGCAGTATTTT.

The V and J genes are TRBV6-1 and TRBJ2-7, with unresolved D. Trimming stripped 7 bases from V and 0 bases from J, with 13 bases between. This CDR3 has 14 amino acids. Germline CDR1 and CDR2: MNHNS and SASEGT. CDR3 nucleotide sequence: TGTGCCAGCAAGTATACCCCGAGCTCCTACGAGCAGTACTTC. Translating gives CASKYTPSSYEQYF.

The chain is built from TRBV4-3 and TRBJ2-7; D remains ambiguous. The V gene's germline CDR1 is LGHNA and CDR2 YSLEER. The CDR3 contains 18 residues. Trimming removed 0 bases from V and 2 bases from J, with 20 bases in between. The CDR3 bases are TGCGCCAGCAGCCAAGATTTTCCCTCGACCGAAAATGCCTACGAGCAGTACTTC. Amino acids: CASSQDFPSTENAYEQYF.

J is TRBJ2-1 and V is TRBV6-5; D ambiguous. The germline V and J ends were trimmed by 0 bases and 6 bases, with 6 bases remaining between them. Germline-derived CDR1 and CDR2 are MNHEY and SVGAGI. CDR3 size: 13 residues. CDR3 DNA sequence: TGTGCCAGCAGTTACTCTAGGGTCAATGAGCAGTTCTTC. Its protein product is CASSYSRVNEQFF.

The V and J genes are TRBV28 and TRBJ2-7; TRBD2 agrees at 8 bases. V lost 5 bases and J lost 4; bases outside the gene matches: 4. CDR1 is MDHEN and CDR2 is SYDVKM in the germline V gene. This CDR3 comprises 13 residues. CDR3 bases: TGTGCCAGCAGTATCGGGGGGGGGTACGAGCAGTACGTC. Protein sequence: CASSIGGGYEQYV.

The chain uses TRBV29-1 and TRBJ2-3; D is perhaps TRBD1 (5 bases). CDR1 and CDR2 from the germline V gene are SQVTM and ANQGSEA. CDR3 length: 15 residues. Trimming shortened V by 2 bases and J by 4 bases, and 16 bases separated the two germline ends. In DNA form, the CDR3 reads TGCAGCGTTGAATTTAGGTCGCAGGGCCCAGATACGCAGTATTTT. Amino acids: CSVEFRSQGPDTQYF.

This chain links TRBV20-1 with TRBJ1-1; D call uncertain. CDR1 is DFQATT and CDR2 is SNEGSKA in the germline V gene (reference sequence). The CDR3 totals 15 residues. V was shortened by 6 bases and J by 3 bases, with 20 bases between the two germline ends. Here the CDR3 DNA reads TGCAGTGCGAAATGGATCTCACAAGGCGACACTGAAGCTTTCTTT. It is translated as CSAKWISQGDTEAFF.

The J gene is TRBJ1-3, the V gene TRBV5-5; D not resolved. Germline CDR1 reads SGHKS; CDR2 reads YYEKEE (reference sequence). The V gene lost 4 bases and the J gene lost 0 bases, with 11 bases spanning the gap. The CDR3 sequence is 15 residues long. CDR3 DNA sequence: TGTGCCAGCAGCCGCCAGGCAAGCTCTGGAAACACCATATATTTT. As protein: CASSRQASSGNTIYF.

J is TRBJ2-3 and V is TRBV6-4, with no clear D. Germline V CDR1 and CDR2: MRHNA, SNTAGT. The CDR3 is made up of 12 amino acids. Trimming removed 0 bases from V and 6 bases from J, with 4 bases in between. This CDR3 is CASSDSSDTQYF. The CDR3 DNA reads as TGTGCCAGCAGTGACTCTAGCGATACGCAGTATTTT.

This sequence joins TRBV10-3 and TRBJ2-1; TRBD2 might be the D (5 bases). CDR1 ENHRY and CDR2 SYGVKD come from the germline V gene. CDR3 length: 14 amino acids. The V end lost 3 bases, the J end lost 6 bases, and 12 bases lay between the germline ends. The CDR3 sequence: CAISEWAGSNEQFF. The CDR3 DNA sequence: TGTGCCATCAGTGAATGGGCGGGTAGCAATGAGCAGTTCTTC.

This clonotype occurred once. The V and J genes are TRBV12-3 or TRBV12-4 and TRBJ2-6, with 8 bases that match TRBD1. The CDR3 covers 16 residues. V was pared by 6 bases and J by 2 bases, with 6 bases of the junction left unmatched. The CDR3 sequence: CASRPDRVAGANVLTF. CDR3 nucleotide sequence: TGTGCCAGCAGGCCGGACAGGGTGGCTGGGGCCAACGTCCTGACTTTC.

This clonotype showed up just a few times. The genes are TRBV12-3 or TRBV12-4 and TRBJ1-6; no clear D gene. CDR3 size: 12 residues. The V and J ends lost 6 bases and 12 bases respectively, with 12 bases between them. CDR3 in amino acids: CASSAPGRPLHF. Written as DNA, the CDR3 is TGTGCCAGCAGCGCCCCAGGCAGACCCCTCCACTTT.

The chain joins TRBV25-1 to TRBJ2-3; 12 nucleotides match TRBD2. The germline gives CDR1 MGHDK, CDR2 SYGVNS. This CDR3 region has 15 residues. V lost 6 bases to trimming and J lost 4 bases; unmatched junction nucleotides: 5. The CDR3 bases are TGTGCCAGCAGACGACTAGCGGGAGAAGCAGATACGCAGTATTTT. Translation: CASRRLAGEADTQYF.

This clonotype was recorded a few times. The chain combines TRBV4-1 with TRBJ1-3, with D possibly matching TRBD1 (6 bases). Germline values: CDR1 MGHRA, CDR2 YSYEKL. The CDR3 length is 15 residues. V lost 0 bases, J lost 5 bases, and 11 bases lay in between. The CDR3 region is CASSQDWGPRNTIYF. In nucleotides, the CDR3 is TGCGCCAGCAGCCAAGATTGGGGGCCCCGAAACACCATATATTTT.

This chain joins TRBV10-3 and TRBJ2-2, with D unclear. CDR1 is ENHRY and CDR2 is SYGVKD in the germline V gene. The CDR3 length is 15 residues. The V gene lost 11 bases and the J gene lost 0 bases, with 16 bases spanning the gap. This CDR3 reads CALKKSDANTGELFF. The CDR3 DNA is TGTGCCCTCAAAAAAAGTGACGCGAACACCGGGGAGCTGTTTTTT.

The sample holds a few counts of this clonotype. The V gene is TRBV19, the J gene TRBJ2-3; D could derive from TRBD1 or TRBD2 (5 bases each). CDR1 is LNHDA and CDR2 is SQIVND in the germline V gene (reference sequence). The V and J ends lost 7 bases and 3 bases respectively, with 14 bases between them. The CDR3 is 14 residues long. In nucleotides, the CDR3 is TGTGCCAGTACGGAGAGGGGATGGACAGATACGCAGTATTTT. Translation gives CASTERGWTDTQYF.

This clonotype was picked up many times. The chain employs TRBV7-9 and TRBJ1-2, with unresolved D. This CDR3 is 12 amino acids long. CDR1 and CDR2 (germline): SEHNR, FQNEAQ (reference sequence). The V and J ends lost 4 bases and 7 bases respectively, with 10 bases between them. CDR3 sequence (DNA): TGTGCCAGCAGCTCGCAGGTTTTTGGCTACACCTTC. Translation: CASSSQVFGYTF.

With regard to this clonotype: The junction does not match germline at one end; this may be a read error. The rearrangement uses TRBV2 and TRBJ2-5; D unresolved. CDR1 is SNHLY, CDR2 FYNNEI, per germline. The CDR3 consists of 12 residues. The CDR3: CASSVLQETQSF. Here the CDR3 DNA reads TGTGCCAGCAGTGTCTTGCAAGAGACCCAGTCCTTC.

This clonotype has a handful of counts. The chain uses TRBV18 and TRBJ2-7; D is ambiguous. The ends were cut back, 3 bases at V and 7 bases at J, with 22 bases in the middle. The CDR3 extends over 16 amino acids. Germline-derived CDR1 and CDR2 are KGHSH and LQKENI. DNA of the CDR3: TGTGCCAGCTCACCCGGCCAACGATCAGCCTCCGGGGAGCAGTACTTC. Translated: CASSPGQRSASGEQYF.